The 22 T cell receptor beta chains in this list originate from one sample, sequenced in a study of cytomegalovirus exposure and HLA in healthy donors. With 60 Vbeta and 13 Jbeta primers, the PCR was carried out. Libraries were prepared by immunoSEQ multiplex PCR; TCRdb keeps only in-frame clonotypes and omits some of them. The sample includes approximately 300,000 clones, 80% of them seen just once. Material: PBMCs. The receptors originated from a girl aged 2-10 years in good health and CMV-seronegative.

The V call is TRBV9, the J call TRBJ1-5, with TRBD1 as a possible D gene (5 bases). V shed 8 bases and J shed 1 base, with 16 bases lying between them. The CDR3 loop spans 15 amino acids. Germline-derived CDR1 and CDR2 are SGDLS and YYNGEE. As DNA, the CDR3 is TGTGCCAGTGCTGGGGGGGAAAGGAGCAATCAGCCCCAGCATTTT. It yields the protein CASAGGERSNQPQHF.

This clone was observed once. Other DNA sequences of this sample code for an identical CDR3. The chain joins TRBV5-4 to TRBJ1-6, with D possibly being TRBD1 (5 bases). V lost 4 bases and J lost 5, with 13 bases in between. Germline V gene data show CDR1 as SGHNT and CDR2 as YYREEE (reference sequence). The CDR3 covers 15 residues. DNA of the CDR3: TGTGCCAGCAGCCCGGGAGGGGAAAATAATTCACCCCTCCACTTT. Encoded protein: CASSPGGENNSPLHF.

The CDR3 region has the DNA TGTGCCAGTACCAGGGCAATCTCTAGCAATCAGCCCCAGCATTTT. Translated, it gives CASTRAISSNQPQHF. This rearrangement joins TRBV28 to TRBJ1-5; possible D gene TRBD1, 5 bases. Germline V gene sequence: CDR1 MDHEN, CDR2 SYDVKM. V lost 9 bases and J lost 0, with 15 bases in between. The CDR3 loop spans 15 amino acids.

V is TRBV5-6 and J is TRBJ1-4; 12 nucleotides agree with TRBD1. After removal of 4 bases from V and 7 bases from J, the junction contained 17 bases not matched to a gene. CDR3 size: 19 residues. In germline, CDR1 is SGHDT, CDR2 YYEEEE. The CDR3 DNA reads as TGTGCCAGCAGCCTCGGACCGGGACAGGGGGCAGTTATAGGTGAAAAACTGTTTTTT. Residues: CASSLGPGQGAVIGEKLFF.

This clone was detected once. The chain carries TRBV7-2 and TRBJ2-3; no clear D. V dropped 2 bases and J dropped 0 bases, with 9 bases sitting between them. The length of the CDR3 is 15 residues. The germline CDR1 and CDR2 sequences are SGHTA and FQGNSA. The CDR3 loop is CASSLLFISTDTQYF. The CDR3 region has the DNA TGTGCCAGCAGCTTATTGTTTATTAGCACAGATACGCAGTATTTT.

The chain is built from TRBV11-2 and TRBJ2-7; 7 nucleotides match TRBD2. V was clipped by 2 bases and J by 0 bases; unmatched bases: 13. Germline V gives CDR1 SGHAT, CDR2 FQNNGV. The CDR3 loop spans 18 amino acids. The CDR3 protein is CASSLWVGRGTHSYEQYF. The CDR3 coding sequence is TGTGCCAGCAGCTTATGGGTGGGGCGGGGGACCCACTCCTACGAGCAGTACTTC.

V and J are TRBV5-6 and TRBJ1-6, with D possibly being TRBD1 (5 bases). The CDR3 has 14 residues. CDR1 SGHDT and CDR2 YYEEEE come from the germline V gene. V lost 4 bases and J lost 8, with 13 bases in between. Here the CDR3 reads CASSHRDWYSPLHF. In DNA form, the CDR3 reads TGTGCCAGCAGCCACCGGGACTGGTATTCACCCCTCCACTTT.

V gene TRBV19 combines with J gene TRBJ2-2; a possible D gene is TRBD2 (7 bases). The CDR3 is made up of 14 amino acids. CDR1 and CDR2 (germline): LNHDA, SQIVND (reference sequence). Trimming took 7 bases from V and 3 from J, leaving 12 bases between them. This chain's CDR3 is CASTRGGDTGELFF. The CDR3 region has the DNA TGTGCCAGTACTAGGGGGGGGGACACCGGGGAGCTGTTTTTT. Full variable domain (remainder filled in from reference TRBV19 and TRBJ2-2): DGGITQSPKYLFRKEGQNVTLSCEQNLNHDAMYWYRQDPGQGLRLIYYSQIVNDFQKGDIAEGYSVSREKKESFPLTVTSAQKNPTAFYLCASTRGGDTGELFFGEGSRLTVL.

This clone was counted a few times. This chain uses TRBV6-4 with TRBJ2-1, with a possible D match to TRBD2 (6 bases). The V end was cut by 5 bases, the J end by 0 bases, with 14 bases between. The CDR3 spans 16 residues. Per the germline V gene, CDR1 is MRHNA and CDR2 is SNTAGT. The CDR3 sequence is CASSLSSGGSYNEQFF. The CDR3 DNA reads TGTGCCAGCAGTCTAAGTAGCGGAGGCTCCTACAATGAGCAGTTCTTC.

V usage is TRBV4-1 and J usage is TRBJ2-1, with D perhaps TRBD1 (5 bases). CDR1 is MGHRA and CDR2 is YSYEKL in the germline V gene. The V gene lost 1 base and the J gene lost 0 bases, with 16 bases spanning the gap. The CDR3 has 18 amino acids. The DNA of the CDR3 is TGCGCCAGCAGCCAAGTTTTCCCAGGGAAGAGCTCCTACAATGAGCAGTTCTTC. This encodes CASSQVFPGKSSYNEQFF.

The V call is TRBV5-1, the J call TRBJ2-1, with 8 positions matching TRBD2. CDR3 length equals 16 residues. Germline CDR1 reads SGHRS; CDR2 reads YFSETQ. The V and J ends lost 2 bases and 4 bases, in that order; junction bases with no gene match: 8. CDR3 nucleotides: TGCGCCAGCAGCTTTGGTACGGGAGGGAGATACAATGAGCAGTTCTTC. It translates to CASSFGTGGRYNEQFF.

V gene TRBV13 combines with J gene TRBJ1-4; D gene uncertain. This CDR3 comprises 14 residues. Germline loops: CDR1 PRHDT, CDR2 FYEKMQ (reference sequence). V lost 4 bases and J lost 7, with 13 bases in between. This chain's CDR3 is CASSSGPVSEKLFF. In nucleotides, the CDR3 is TGTGCCAGCAGCTCAGGACCTGTTAGTGAAAAACTGTTTTTT.

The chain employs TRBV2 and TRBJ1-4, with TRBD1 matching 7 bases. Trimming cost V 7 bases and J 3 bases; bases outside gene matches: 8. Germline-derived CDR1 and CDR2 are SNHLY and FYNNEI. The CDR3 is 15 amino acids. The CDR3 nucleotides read TGTGCCAGCAAACGTGAGGGGGCGGCTAATGAAAAACTGTTTTTT. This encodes CASKREGAANEKLFF. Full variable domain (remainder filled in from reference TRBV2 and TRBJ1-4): EPEVTQTPSHQVTQMGQEVILRCVPISNHLYFYWYRQILGQKVEFLVSFYNNEISEKSEIFDDQFSVERPDGSNFTLKIRSTKLEDSAMYFCASKREGAANEKLFFGSGTQLSVL.

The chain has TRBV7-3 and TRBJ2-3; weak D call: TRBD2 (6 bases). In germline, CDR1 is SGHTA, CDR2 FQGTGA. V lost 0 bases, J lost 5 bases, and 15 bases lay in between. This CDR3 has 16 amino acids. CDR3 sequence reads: CASSLTPTSSIDTQYF. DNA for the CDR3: TGTGCCAGCAGCTTAACCCCCACTAGCTCCATAGATACGCAGTATTTT.

The CDR3 DNA is TGCAGCGCCTCCCGGACGCAGTATTTT. Translated: CSASRTQYF. This chain connects TRBV29-1 to TRBJ2-3, with unresolved D. V gave up 7 bases and J gave up 9 bases, with 8 bases separating them. The germline gives CDR1 SQVTM, CDR2 ANQGSEA. There are 9 residues in the CDR3.

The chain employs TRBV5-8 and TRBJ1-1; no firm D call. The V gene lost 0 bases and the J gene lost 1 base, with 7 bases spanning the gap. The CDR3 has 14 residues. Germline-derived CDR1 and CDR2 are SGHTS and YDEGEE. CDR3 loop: CASSLDLRNTEAFF. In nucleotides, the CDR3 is TGTGCCAGCAGCTTGGACCTGCGGAACACTGAAGCTTTCTTT.

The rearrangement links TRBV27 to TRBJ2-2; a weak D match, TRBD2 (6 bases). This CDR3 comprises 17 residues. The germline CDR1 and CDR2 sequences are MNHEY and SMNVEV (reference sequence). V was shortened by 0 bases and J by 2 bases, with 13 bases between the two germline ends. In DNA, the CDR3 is TGTGCCAGCAGTTTATCTTGGGGGGAACATAACACCGGGGAGCTGTTTTTT. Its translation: CASSLSWGEHNTGELFF.

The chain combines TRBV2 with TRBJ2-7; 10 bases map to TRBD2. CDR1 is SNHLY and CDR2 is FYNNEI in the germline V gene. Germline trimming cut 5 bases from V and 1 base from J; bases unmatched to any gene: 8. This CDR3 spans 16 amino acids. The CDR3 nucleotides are TGTGCCAGCAGTTACGGACTAGCGGATGCGTCCTACGAGCAGTACTTC. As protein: CASSYGLADASYEQYF. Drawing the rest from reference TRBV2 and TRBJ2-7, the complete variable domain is EPEVTQTPSHQVTQMGQEVILRCVPISNHLYFYWYRQILGQKVEFLVSFYNNEISEKSEIFDDQFSVERPDGSNFTLKIRSTKLEDSAMYFCASSYGLADASYEQYFGPGTRLTVT.

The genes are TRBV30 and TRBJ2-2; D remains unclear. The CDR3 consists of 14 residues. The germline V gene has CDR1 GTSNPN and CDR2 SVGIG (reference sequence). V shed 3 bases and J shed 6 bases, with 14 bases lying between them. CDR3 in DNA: TGTGCCTGGAGGCGCCAGGTTCTTTCCGGGGAGCTGTTTTTT. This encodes CAWRRQVLSGELFF.

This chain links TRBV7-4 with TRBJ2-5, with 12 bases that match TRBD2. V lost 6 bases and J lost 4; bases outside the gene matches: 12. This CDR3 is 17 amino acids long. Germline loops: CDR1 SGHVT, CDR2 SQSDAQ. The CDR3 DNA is TGTGCCAGCAGTTCTAAGCTAGCGGGAGGGCCGGGAGAGACCCAGTACTTC. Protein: CASSSKLAGGPGETQYF. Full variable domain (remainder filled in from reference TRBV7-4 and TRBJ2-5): GAGVSQSPRYKVAKRGRDVALRCDSISGHVTLYWYRQTLGQGSEVLTYSQSDAQRDKSGRPSGRFSAERPERSVSTLKIQRTEQGDSAVYLCASSSKLAGGPGETQYFGPGTRLLVL.

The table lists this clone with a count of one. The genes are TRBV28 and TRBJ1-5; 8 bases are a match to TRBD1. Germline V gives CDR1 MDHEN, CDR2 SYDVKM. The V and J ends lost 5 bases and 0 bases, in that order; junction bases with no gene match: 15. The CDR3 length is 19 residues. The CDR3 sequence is CASSPPTGQVLLSNQPQHF. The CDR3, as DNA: TGTGCCAGCAGTCCCCCCACGGGACAGGTGCTACTTAGCAATCAGCCCCAGCATTTT. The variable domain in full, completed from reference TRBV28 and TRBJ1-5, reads DVKVTQSSRYLVKRTGEKVFLECVQDMDHENMFWYRQDPGLGLRLIYFSYDVKMKEKGDIPEGYSVSREKKERFSLILESASTNQTSMYLCASSPPTGQVLLSNQPQHFGDGTRLSIL.

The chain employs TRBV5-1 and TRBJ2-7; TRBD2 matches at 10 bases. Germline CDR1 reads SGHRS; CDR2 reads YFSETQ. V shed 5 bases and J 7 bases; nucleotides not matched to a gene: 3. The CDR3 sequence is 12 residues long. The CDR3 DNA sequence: TGCGCCAGCAGATTAGCGGGAGGTGAGCAGTACTTC. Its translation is CASRLAGGEQYF.